The T cell receptor beta chain under discussion was sequenced for a study of human T cells and chemical hapten exposure. V gave up 1 base and J gave up 3 bases; unmatched junction bases: 13. The CDR3 runs 19 residues. Germline V gene sequence: CDR1 LGHNA, CDR2 YNFKEQ. As to time point: patch test 1, 2 weeks after DPC sensitization. Treatment in this sample: therapeutic diphenylcyclopropenone sensitization with weekly scalp DPC. Before extraction, the whole blood was not fractionated, and total RNA was taken from it. The library tagged each cDNA molecule with unique molecular identifiers. In the authors' workflow: Approximately 100,000 TCRs per sample was the median, with a range of 23,224 to 690,600. TCRdb independently ran MiXCR on the RACE reads; one entry per CDR3 protein. The authors' filters were not applied to this entry. The sample holds 45,000 to 60,000 distinct CDR3 sequences, 7% to 10% seen once.

This clonotype has a handful of counts. This may come from a read error, since a much larger clone is one base off. The specimen comprised whole blood, sampled in connection with sensitization to the hapten diphenylcyclopropenone (DPC). This clonotype was sampled from a woman between 40 and 55 years old with alopecia areata. Some clones in this sample may be carry-over from other donors' samples. J is TRBJ1-4 and V is TRBV4-2, with 8 bases lining up with TRBD1. The CDR3 region is CASSQGRMAGGTSNEKLFF. Written as DNA, the CDR3 is TGTGCCAGCAGCCAAGGGCGTATGGCAGGGGGCACATCTAATGAAAAACTGTTTTTT.